This record concerns one T cell receptor beta chain sequence. The antigen is not known. Profiled with immunoSEQ multiplex PCR; TCRdb holds only in-frame clones, not every one. The sample holds about 180,000 clones; about 85% are singletons and the top ten take 15% to 20%. This entry is derived from a study of cytomegalovirus exposure and HLA in healthy donors. Study observations and caveats: Clusters of TCRs from the first cohort tended to co-occur in the 110 or so validation repertoires (as a later analysis found). The study put 150 to 200 TCR beta chains on its list as cytomegalovirus-associated. Rarity marked most TCR sequences, yet some public TCRs occurred in many donors. Published work reported that the classifier diagnosed cytomegalovirus status with high specificity and sensitivity.

Trimming took 4 bases from V and 5 from J; bases not matched to a gene: 6. The CDR3 extends over 14 amino acids. The germline V gene encodes CDR1 SGHRS and CDR2 YFSETQ. The material sequenced was PBMCs. This chain uses TRBV5-1 with TRBJ2-7, with 10 bases lining up with TRBD1. The clonotype originates from a man younger than 35 in good health and CMV-seropositive. The CDR3 sequence is CASSGDRGEDEQYF. CDR3 bases: TGCGCCAGCAGCGGGGACAGGGGAGAGGACGAGCAGTACTTC.